This TCR beta chain was found in a study of blood T cell repertoires in COVID-19. Study in general: PBMCs, B-cell-depleted T cells, or T cells provided the cDNA or gDNA that made up the material.

As originally analysed: Counts of nucleated cells, estimated from reference gene primer amplification, were obtained. Profiling relied on immunoSEQ multiplex PCR, and the TCRdb table lists in-frame clones only, not all of them. V and J calls plus clone size are reproduced from that table; the DNA served to infer D and trimming. The table includes 180,000 or so clones, roughly 87% detected once. The CDR3 sequence is 17 residues long. The germline gives CDR1 LGHNT, CDR2 FRNRAP. V lost 2 bases, J lost 7 bases, and 18 bases lay in between. The gene calls are TRBV12-5 and TRBJ1-6; possibly TRBD1 for D (5 bases). The origin of this receptor is a woman between 40 and 55 years old with acute COVID-19. Input material: PBMCs or T cells enriched from blood (not recorded which). DNA for the CDR3: TGTGCTAGTGGTTTGTGGGAGTTGATGGAGGGGAATTCACCCCTCCACTTT. It encodes CASGLWELMEGNSPLHF.